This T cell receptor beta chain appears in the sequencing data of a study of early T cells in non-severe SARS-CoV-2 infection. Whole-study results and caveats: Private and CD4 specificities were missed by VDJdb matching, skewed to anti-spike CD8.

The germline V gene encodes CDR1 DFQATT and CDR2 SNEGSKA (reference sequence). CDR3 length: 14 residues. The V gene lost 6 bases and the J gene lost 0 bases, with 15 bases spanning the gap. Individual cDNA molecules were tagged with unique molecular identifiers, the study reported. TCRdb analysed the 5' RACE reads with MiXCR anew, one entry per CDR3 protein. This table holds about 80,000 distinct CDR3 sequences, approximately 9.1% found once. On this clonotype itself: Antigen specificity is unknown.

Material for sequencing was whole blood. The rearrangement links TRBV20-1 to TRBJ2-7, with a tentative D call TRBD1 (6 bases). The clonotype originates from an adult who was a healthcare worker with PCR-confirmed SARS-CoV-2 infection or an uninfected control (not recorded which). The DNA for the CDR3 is TGCAGTGCCCCAACAGGGACCAGCTCCTACGAGCAGTACTTC. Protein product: CSAPTGTSSYEQYF.